This record looks at one TCR beta chain sequence and its context. What it recognizes is unknown. V gave up 1 base and J gave up 0 bases, with 12 bases separating them. Germline CDR1 and CDR2: SGHTA and FQGTGA. The CDR3 spans 17 residues. Broader study findings: Tumor memory CD4+ T cell TCR gene usage was found to cluster with blood and lymph node memory CD4+ cells and with lymph node naive CD4+ cells.

Semi-nested PCR with Nested Universal Primer A followed constant-region reverse priming of full-length variable regions. TCRdb used MiXCR to reprocess the 5' RACE reads, holding one entry per CDR3 protein. The table lists 45,000 to 60,000 distinct CDR3 sequences, over 20% of them singletons. The rearrangement joins TRBV7-3 to TRBJ2-2; TRBD1 is a possible D gene (5 bases). The sample comprised tumor-infiltrating naive CD4+ T cells sorted from the breast tumor. Subset meaning: naive CD4+ T cells, CD4+CD45RA+CD25-. This clonotype was obtained from a female donor with breast cancer. The CDR3 DNA follows: TGTGCCAGCAGCTTAAGTGGAACAGGACCGAACACCGGGGAGCTGTTTTTT. Encoded protein: CASSLSGTGPNTGELFF.